What follows are 2 T cell receptor beta chains derived from one specimen sequenced in a study of shared clonotypes between healthy human individuals. The assay was immunoSEQ multiplex PCR, and TCRdb's table has in-frame clones only and misses some. The top ten hold roughly 1.5% of the sample, which has approximately 980,000 clones, 76% seen once. Material for sequencing was memory CD4+ T cells sorted from blood. Subset indicated: CD45RA-negative fraction. The receptors were gathered from a man aged 18 to 29 in good health.

The V and J genes are TRBV29-1 and TRBJ2-5; D is perhaps TRBD1 (6 bases). Trimming took 0 bases from V and 4 from J, leaving 18 bases between them. Germline lookup yields CDR1 SQVTM and CDR2 ANQGSEA. This CDR3 spans 16 amino acids. The CDR3 bases are TGCAGCGTTGAAGATACCCAAGGGGGAGTGTCAGAGACCCAGTACTTC. It is translated as CSVEDTQGGVSETQYF.

V is TRBV7-9 and J is TRBJ1-5; TRBD1 aligns across 11 bases. Germline V lookup: CDR1 SEHNR, CDR2 FQNEAQ (reference sequence). The CDR3 contains 17 residues. Trimming took 2 bases from V and 4 from J; bases not matched to a gene: 7. The CDR3 protein is CASSLIGTGGINQPQHF. The CDR3 nucleotides read TGTGCCAGCAGCTTAATAGGGACAGGGGGGATAAATCAGCCCCAGCATTTT.